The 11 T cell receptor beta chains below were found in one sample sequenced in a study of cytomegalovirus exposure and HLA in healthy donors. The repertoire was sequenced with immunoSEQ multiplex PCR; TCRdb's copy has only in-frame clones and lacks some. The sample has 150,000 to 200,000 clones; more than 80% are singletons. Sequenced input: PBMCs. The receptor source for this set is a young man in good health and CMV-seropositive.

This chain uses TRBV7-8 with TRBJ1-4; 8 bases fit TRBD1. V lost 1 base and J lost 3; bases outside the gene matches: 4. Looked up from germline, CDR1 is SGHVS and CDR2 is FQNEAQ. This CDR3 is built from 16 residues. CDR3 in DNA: TGTGCCAGCAGCTTAGTCGGGACAGGTGCTAATGAAAAACTGTTTTTT. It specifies CASSLVGTGANEKLFF. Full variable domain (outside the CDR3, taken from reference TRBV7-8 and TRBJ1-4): GAGVSQSPRYKVAKRGQDVALRCDPISGHVSLFWYQQALGQGPEFLTYFQNEAQLDKSGLPSDRFFAERPEGSVSTLKIQRTQQEDSAVYLCASSLVGTGANEKLFFGSGTQLSVL.

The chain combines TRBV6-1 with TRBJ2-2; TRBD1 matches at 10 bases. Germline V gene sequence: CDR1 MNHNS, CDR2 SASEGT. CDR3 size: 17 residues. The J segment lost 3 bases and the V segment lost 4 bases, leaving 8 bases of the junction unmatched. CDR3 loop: CASSGPGQGIYTGELFF. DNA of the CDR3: TGTGCCAGCAGTGGCCCGGGACAGGGGATATACACCGGGGAGCTGTTTTTT.

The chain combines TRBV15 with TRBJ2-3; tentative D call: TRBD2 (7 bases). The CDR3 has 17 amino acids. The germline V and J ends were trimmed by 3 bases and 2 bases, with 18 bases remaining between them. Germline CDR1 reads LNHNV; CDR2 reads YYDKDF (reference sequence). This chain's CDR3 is CATSSPLGGGVTDTQYF. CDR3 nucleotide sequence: TGTGCCACCAGCAGTCCCCTAGGGGGAGGGGTCACAGATACGCAGTATTTT.

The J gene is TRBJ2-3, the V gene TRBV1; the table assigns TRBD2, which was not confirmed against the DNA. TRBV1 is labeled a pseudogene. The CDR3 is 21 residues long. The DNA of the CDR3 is TGCACCAGCAGCCAAGACTCACCGGGACTAGCGCCACCGGGGGACACAGATACGCAGTATTTT. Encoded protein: CTSSQDSPGLAPPGDTDTQYF.

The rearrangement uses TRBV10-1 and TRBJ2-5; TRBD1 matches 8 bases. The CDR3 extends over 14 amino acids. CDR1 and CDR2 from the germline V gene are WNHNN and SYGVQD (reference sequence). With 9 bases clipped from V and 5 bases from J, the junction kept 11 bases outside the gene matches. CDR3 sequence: CASPTQGEGETQYF. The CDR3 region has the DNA TGCGCCAGTCCTACACAGGGGGAAGGGGAGACCCAGTACTTC.

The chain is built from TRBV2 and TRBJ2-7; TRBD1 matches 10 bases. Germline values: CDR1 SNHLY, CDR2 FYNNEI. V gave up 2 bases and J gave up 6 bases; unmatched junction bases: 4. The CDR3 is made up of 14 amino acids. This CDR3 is CASSERQGAREQYF. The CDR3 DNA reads TGTGCCAGCAGTGAACGACAGGGGGCGCGCGAGCAGTACTTC.

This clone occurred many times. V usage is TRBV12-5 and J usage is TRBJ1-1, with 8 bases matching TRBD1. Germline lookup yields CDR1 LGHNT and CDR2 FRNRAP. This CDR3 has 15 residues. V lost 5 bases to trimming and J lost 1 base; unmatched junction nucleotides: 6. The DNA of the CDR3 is TGTGCTAGTGGTGGGCAGGGGGCGAAGAACACTGAAGCTTTCTTT. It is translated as CASGGQGAKNTEAFF.

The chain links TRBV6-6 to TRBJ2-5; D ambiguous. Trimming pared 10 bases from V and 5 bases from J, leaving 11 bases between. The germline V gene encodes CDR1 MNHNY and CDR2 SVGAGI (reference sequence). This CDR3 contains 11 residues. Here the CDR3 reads CATSETETQYF. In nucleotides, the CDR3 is TGTGCCACGTCGGAGACGGAGACCCAGTACTTC.

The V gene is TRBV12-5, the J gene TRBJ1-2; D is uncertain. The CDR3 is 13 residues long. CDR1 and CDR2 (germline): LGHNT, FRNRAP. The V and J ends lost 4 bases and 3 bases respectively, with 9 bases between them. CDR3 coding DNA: TGTGCTAGTGGTTCCCACGGGTACTATGGCTACACCTTC. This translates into CASGSHGYYGYTF.

The CDR3 here is CASSNEGAREGNQPQHF. For the CDR3, the DNA is TGTGCCAGTAGTAACGAAGGGGCCAGGGAGGGGAATCAGCCCCAGCATTTT. The chain uses TRBV19 and TRBJ1-5, with D possibly being TRBD1 (5 bases). Trimming shortened V by 4 bases and J by 4 bases, and 20 bases separated the two germline ends. Germline V gene data show CDR1 as LNHDA and CDR2 as SQIVND (reference sequence). The CDR3 has 17 amino acids. The variable domain in full, with the rest retrieved from reference TRBV19 and TRBJ1-5, is DGGITQSPKYLFRKEGQNVTLSCEQNLNHDAMYWYRQDPGQGLRLIYYSQIVNDFQKGDIAEGYSVSREKKESFPLTVTSAQKNPTAFYLCASSNEGAREGNQPQHFGDGTRLSIL.

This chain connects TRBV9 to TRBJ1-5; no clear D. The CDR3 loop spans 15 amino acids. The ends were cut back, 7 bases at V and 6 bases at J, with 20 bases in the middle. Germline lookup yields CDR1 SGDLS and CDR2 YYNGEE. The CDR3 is CASSLGPGGSQPQHF. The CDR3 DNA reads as TGTGCCAGCTCTTTAGGGCCAGGAGGCTCTCAGCCCCAGCATTTT.